Below are 18 T cell receptor beta chains sequenced from a single sample in a study of T cells in Graves' hyperthyroidism and ophthalmopathy. Amplified TCR beta CDR3 regions derived from RNA transcripts. When the TCR CDR3 underwent first-round RT-PCR, the HTBI primer set was used. MiXCR was run by TCRdb on the multiplex PCR reads, yielding one entry per CDR3 protein. The sample gives about 500,000 distinct CDR3 sequences, 16% of which show up once; approximately 18% is in the top ten. Sequencing input: blood. These receptors were collected from a young woman with Graves' hyperthyroidism.

The V call is TRBV6-1, the J call TRBJ1-4, with no clear D. V was cut by 2 bases and J by 8 bases, with 15 bases left in between. From germline, CDR1 is MNHNS and CDR2 SASEGT. CDR3 length: 15 amino acids. The CDR3 sequence is CASSELAPWTEKLFF. The CDR3 nucleotides read TGTGCCAGCAGTGAATTGGCACCTTGGACGGAAAAACTGTTTTTT.

This clonotype was found a few times. This chain links TRBV7-2 with TRBJ1-1, with D tentatively TRBD1 (6 bases). The V end was cut by 5 bases, the J end by 10 bases, with 14 bases between. The CDR3 contains 12 residues. The germline CDR1 and CDR2 sequences are SGHTA and FQGNSA. The CDR3 sequence: CASSRTGLGAFF. For the CDR3, the DNA is TGTGCCAGCAGCCGCACAGGGCTAGGAGCTTTCTTT.

The CDR3 DNA is TGCGCCAGCAGCGTACCGGGACTAGCGGTATTCCAAGAGACCCAGTACTTC. Its translation is CASSVPGLAVFQETQYF. The chain uses TRBV5-1 and TRBJ2-5; 11 nucleotides line up with TRBD2. Trimming at V came to 4 bases and at J to 1 base, leaving 9 bases not matched to a gene. This CDR3 is 17 amino acids long. The V gene's germline CDR1 is SGHRS and CDR2 YFSETQ.

The sample holds one count of this clonotype. A much larger clone lies one base from this, so it may be a read error. V usage is TRBV7-2 and J usage is TRBJ1-2; 7 nucleotides line up with TRBD1. Germline CDR1 SGHTA, CDR2 FQGNSA. J lost 7 bases, V lost 5 bases, and 13 bases had no gene match. The CDR3 is 15 residues long. This CDR3 is CASSARTGHTGGYTF. The CDR3 DNA is TGTGCCAGCAGCGCGAGGACAGGACATACTGGTGGCTACACCTTC.

The genes are TRBV4-3 and TRBJ1-2; D uncertain. Germline CDR1 LGHNA, CDR2 YSLEER. The germline V and J ends were trimmed by 1 base and 0 bases, with 9 bases remaining between them. The CDR3 has 15 amino acids. The CDR3 protein is CASSQATTANYGYTF. The CDR3 nucleotides read TGCGCCAGCAGCCAAGCAACCACGGCTAACTATGGCTACACCTTC.

A note on this clonotype: Since a much larger clone is just one base distant, this may be a read error. The CDR3 nucleotides are TGTGCCAGCAGTTGGGCGAACACTGAAGCTTTCTTT. This encodes CASSWANTEAFF. The chain employs TRBV28 and TRBJ1-1; no firm D call. Between the trimmed V and J ends, which lost 4 bases and 1 base, there was a span of 4 bases. The CDR3 contains 12 residues. Germline V gene sequence: CDR1 MDHEN, CDR2 SYDVKM.

This clonotype has a count of ten or more. The chain links TRBV29-1 to TRBJ2-7, with 10 positions matching TRBD1. The germline V gene encodes CDR1 SQVTM and CDR2 ANQGSEA. This CDR3 has 14 amino acids. V shed 0 bases and J 3 bases; nucleotides not matched to a gene: 2. CDR3 residues: CSVEERDRGYEQYF. CDR3 nucleotide sequence: TGCAGCGTTGAAGAGCGGGACAGGGGCTACGAGCAGTACTTC.

This clonotype has more than one count but fewer than ten. This sequence joins TRBV5-1 and TRBJ2-5, with 7 nucleotides matching TRBD2. With 3 bases clipped from V and 2 bases from J, the junction kept 7 bases outside the gene matches. Germline CDR1 and CDR2: SGHRS and YFSETQ. This CDR3 contains 15 residues. The CDR3 nucleotides are TGCGCCAGCAGCTACAAGGGACTACAGCAAGAGACCCAGTACTTC. This gives the protein CASSYKGLQQETQYF.

This clonotype was seen only a few times. DNA for the CDR3: TGCAGCGTTGAAACAGGGGAGAATGGCTACACCTTC. Its protein product is CSVETGENGYTF. The V call is TRBV29-1, the J call TRBJ1-2, with 7 bases fitting TRBD1. Germline CDR1 is SQVTM and CDR2 is ANQGSEA. After removal of 2 bases from V and 6 bases from J, the junction contained 3 bases not matched to a gene. The CDR3 runs to 12 residues.

This chain connects TRBV13 to TRBJ2-7; TRBD1 matches 8 bases. The junction had 4 bases not matched to a gene; V was cut back by 3 bases and J by 0 bases. The CDR3 length is 15 residues. From germline, CDR1 is PRHDT and CDR2 FYEKMQ (reference sequence). The CDR3 bases are TGTGCCAGCAGCTTCGGGACAGGATTCTCCTACGAGCAGTACTTC. Translated: CASSFGTGFSYEQYF.

The sample holds many counts of this clonotype. The CDR3 sequence is CASSPPSTAGETQYF. The CDR3 nucleotides read TGTGCCAGCTCACCACCGAGCACAGCTGGGGAGACCCAGTACTTC. The rearrangement uses TRBV18 and TRBJ2-5; D is unclear. Looked up from germline, CDR1 is KGHSH and CDR2 is LQKENI. V lost 0 bases to trimming and J lost 5 bases, with 13 bases between them. CDR3 size: 15 residues. The full variable domain, completed using reference TRBV18 and TRBJ2-5, is NAGVMQNPRHLVRRRGQEARLRCSPMKGHSHVYWYRQLPEEGLKFMVYLQKENIIDESGMPKERFSAEFPKEGPSILRIQQVVRGDSAAYFCASSPPSTAGETQYFGPGTRLLVL.

This clonotype occurred many times. The chain uses TRBV29-1 and TRBJ1-2, with 7 bases matching TRBD1. Germline V gives CDR1 SQVTM, CDR2 ANQGSEA. This CDR3 spans 15 amino acids. V gave up 6 bases and J gave up 4 bases; unmatched junction bases: 14. CDR3 loop: CSVVPRQGGSYGYTF. CDR3 in DNA: TGCAGCGTCGTCCCCCGACAGGGAGGATCCTATGGCTACACCTTC.

This clonotype was seen a handful of times. The rearrangement links TRBV6-1 to TRBJ1-5, with no clear D. The CDR3 contains 13 residues. Germline assignment: CDR1 MNHNS and CDR2 SASEGT. The V and J ends lost 2 bases and 11 bases respectively, with 13 bases between them. CDR3 sequence reads: CASSEWRESAQHF. In nucleotides, the CDR3 is TGTGCCAGCAGTGAATGGAGGGAATCAGCCCAGCATTTT.

This clonotype was detected only a few times. V usage is TRBV7-2 and J usage is TRBJ1-6; D may be TRBD1 (5 bases). V was pared by 3 bases and J by 3 bases, with 15 bases between. CDR1 SGHTA and CDR2 FQGNSA come from the germline V gene. There are 17 residues in the CDR3. The CDR3 spells CASSFFLGRRYNSPLHF. CDR3 DNA: TGTGCCAGCAGCTTCTTCTTGGGACGGCGCTATAATTCACCCCTCCACTTT.

The chain employs TRBV11-3 and TRBJ2-2; no clear D. The CDR3 spans 12 residues. The germline V gene encodes CDR1 SGHNT and CDR2 YENEEA. V lost 8 bases to trimming and J lost 2 bases, with 6 bases between them. CDR3 amino acids: CASADNTGELFF. CDR3 DNA: TGTGCCAGCGCCGATAACACCGGGGAGCTGTTTTTT.

This clonotype has only a few counts. The V and J genes are TRBV19 and TRBJ2-1; unclear D gene. Deletions cut 7 bases from V and 6 bases from J, with 19 bases between. Per germline, CDR1 LNHDA and CDR2 SQIVND (reference sequence). This CDR3 has 15 amino acids. The CDR3 nucleotides are TGTGCCAGTACCACAAGGAGTAAGTCAGGCAATGAGCAGTTCTTC. Translation gives CASTTRSKSGNEQFF.

The table lists this clonotype with a few counts. This sequence joins TRBV25-1 and TRBJ2-6; no firm D call. The CDR3 has 13 amino acids. The V and J ends lost 1 base and 3 bases respectively, with 1 base between them. The germline V gene has CDR1 MGHDK and CDR2 SYGVNS. CDR3 sequence: CASSEFGANVLTF. The CDR3 DNA reads TGTGCCAGCAGTGAATTTGGGGCCAACGTCCTGACTTTC.

The table lists this clonotype with many counts. V usage is TRBV3-1 and J usage is TRBJ2-5; D may be TRBD2 (5 bases). V gave up 2 bases and J gave up 5 bases, with 15 bases separating them. The CDR3 sequence is 15 residues long. Per the germline V gene, CDR1 is LGHDT and CDR2 is YNNKEL (reference sequence). CDR3 sequence (DNA): TGTGCCAGCAGCCAATTACGGCCTTCGGGGGAGACCCAGTACTTC. Its translation is CASSQLRPSGETQYF.